The rows below give T cell receptor beta chains drawn from one sample of a study of blood T cell repertoires in COVID-19. Sequencing used immunoSEQ multiplex PCR; TCRdb keeps in-frame clones, though not all of them. The repertoire includes a few hundred thousand clones, 80% to 90% of them detected once, and 3.5% to 4% sits in the top ten. Specimen: PBMCs or T cells enriched from blood (not recorded which). These receptor sequences come from a woman in her 40s with acute COVID-19. CDR3s include the opening cysteine and the closing phenylalanine or tryptophan. The order of the fields is J gene, D gene, V gene, clone size, CDR3 protein, CDR3 DNA. The D gene is left open where the match is weak. Part of the rows lack a size; the others show once, few, many or a class for expanded clones.

J gene: TRBJ1-1
D gene: TRBD1
V gene: TRBV5-1
clone size: NA
CDR3 protein: CASSNRGPAANTEAFF
CDR3 DNA: TGCGCCAGCAGCAACAGGGGGCCGGCTGCGAACACTGAAGCTTTCTTT

J gene: TRBJ1-2
D gene: TRBD1
V gene: TRBV19
clone size: NA
CDR3 protein: CASSAGQPVNYGYTF
CDR3 DNA: TGTGCCAGTAGTGCGGGACAGCCTGTAAACTATGGCTACACCTTC

J gene: TRBJ1-4
D gene: TRBD1
V gene: TRBV6-2/TRBV6-3
clone size: NA
CDR3 protein: CASSYSHRGPPSEKLFF
CDR3 DNA: TGTGCCAGCAGTTACTCCCACAGGGGCCCGCCCAGCGAAAAACTGTTTTTT

J gene: TRBJ2-3
D gene: NA
V gene: TRBV11-1
clone size: NA
CDR3 protein: CASTPEGHHTDTQYF
CDR3 DNA: TGTGCCAGCACCCCCGAGGGACACCACACAGATACGCAGTATTTT

J gene: TRBJ2-1
D gene: NA
V gene: TRBV5-1
clone size: NA
CDR3 protein: CASSLTSGPYNEQFF
CDR3 DNA: TGCGCCAGCAGCTTGACAAGCGGCCCATACAATGAGCAGTTCTTC

J gene: TRBJ2-7
D gene: NA
V gene: TRBV2
clone size: NA
CDR3 protein: CASSERFLAQGEQYF
CDR3 DNA: TGTGCCAGCAGTGAAAGGTTTTTGGCTCAGGGCGAGCAGTACTTC

J gene: TRBJ2-1
D gene: NA
V gene: TRBV4-1
clone size: once
CDR3 protein: CASSQDGLTAGEQFF
CDR3 DNA: TGCGCCAGCAGCCAAGATGGGCTGACGGCGGGTGAGCAGTTCTTC

J gene: TRBJ1-1
D gene: TRBD1
V gene: TRBV11-2
clone size: NA
CDR3 protein: CASSRTIQGARAEAFF
CDR3 DNA: TGTGCCAGCAGCCGAACAATACAGGGGGCTCGTGCTGAAGCTTTCTTT

J gene: TRBJ1-1
D gene: NA
V gene: TRBV11-3
clone size: NA
CDR3 protein: CASSLSGVPNTEAFF
CDR3 DNA: TGTGCCAGCAGCCTTTCAGGGGTCCCGAACACTGAAGCTTTCTTT

J gene: TRBJ1-5
D gene: NA
V gene: TRBV27
clone size: NA
CDR3 protein: CASSFGGDWSQPQHF
CDR3 DNA: TGTGCCAGCAGTTTCGGAGGGGATTGGAGTCAGCCCCAGCATTTT

J gene: TRBJ2-1
D gene: NA
V gene: TRBV4-2
clone size: once
CDR3 protein: CASSQDYNRLRNEQFF
CDR3 DNA: TGTGCCAGCAGCCAAGATTACAACAGGCTTAGGAATGAGCAGTTCTTC

J gene: TRBJ2-3
D gene: TRBD2
V gene: TRBV2
clone size: NA
CDR3 protein: CASSGTSETTDTQYF
CDR3 DNA: TGTGCCAGCAGTGGTACTAGCGAAACCACAGATACGCAGTATTTT

J gene: TRBJ1-1
D gene: NA
V gene: TRBV29-1
clone size: once
CDR3 protein: CSVLSGTWNTEAFF
CDR3 DNA: TGCAGCGTCCTAAGTGGGACATGGAACACTGAAGCTTTCTTT